A few counts support the clone carrying this T cell receptor (beta chain). The antigen is undetermined. The sample belongs to a study of post-analysis software for immune sequencing data. Overall study results and limits: When the samples were clustered directly with F measure, those that had been prepared in the same batch showed strong co-clustering. Elevated frequency relative to controls characterized several TRBV segments in patients, TRBV5-6, TRBV5-1 and TRBV20-1 among them.

The CDR3 is 13 residues long. The ends were cut back, 3 bases at V and 7 bases at J, with 12 bases in the middle. cDNA libraries for TCR beta contained unique molecular identifiers. TCRdb called the PCR reads again in MiXCR, with one record for every CDR3 protein. Altogether around 700,000 distinct CDR3 sequences are present, 55% to 60% being singletons, with the ten largest covering 11%. This rearrangement joins TRBV12-3 or TRBV12-4 to TRBJ2-5; D not resolved. Sequenced: blood. This TCR derives from a girl aged 2 to 9 with multiple sclerosis. CDR3: CASSLDARRTQYF. In DNA form, the CDR3 reads TGTGCCAGCAGTTTGGATGCGCGCCGGACCCAGTACTTC.